These 4 T cell receptor beta chains originate from one sample sequenced in a study of STAT5B mutations in CD4+ large granular lymphocyte leukemia. Here immunoSEQ multiplex PCR was the method, and the copy in TCRdb shows in-frame clones only, minus some. The sample contains about 30,000 clones, more than 65% of which appear only once. The sequenced sample was CD4+ T cells from blood buffy coats. The receptors stem from a human donor in good health.

The chain employs TRBV2 and TRBJ2-5; D perhaps matches TRBD2 (6 bases). The CDR3 length is 13 residues. In germline, CDR1 is SNHLY, CDR2 FYNNEI. V dropped 6 bases and J dropped 3 bases, with 11 bases sitting between them. The CDR3 loop is CASRWGEKETQYF. The CDR3 DNA sequence: TGTGCCAGCAGGTGGGGGGAGAAAGAGACCCAGTACTTC.

For the CDR3, the DNA is TGTGCCAGCAGGATTCGGGGCCACTATGGCTACACCTTC. Protein product: CASRIRGHYGYTF. V gene TRBV6-5 combines with J gene TRBJ1-2; tentative D call: TRBD1 (5 bases). The CDR3 loop spans 13 amino acids. Per the germline V gene, CDR1 is MNHEY and CDR2 is SVGAGI. The germline V and J ends were trimmed by 6 bases and 3 bases, with 11 bases remaining between them.

The rearrangement uses TRBV10-3 and TRBJ1-1, with D uncertain. Trimming left V 2 bases short and J 6 bases short, with 7 bases between. The CDR3 has 12 residues. CDR1 and CDR2 (germline): ENHRY, SYGVKD. CDR3 DNA: TGTGCCATCAGTGAGGGTGGGGCTGAAGCTTTCTTT. Translation gives CAISEGGAEAFF.

This rearrangement joins TRBV5-7 to TRBJ1-4; D is possibly TRBD1 (5 bases). TRBV5-7 is marked as an open reading frame, function uncertain. Between the trimmed V and J ends, which lost 1 base and 2 bases, there was a span of 21 bases. This CDR3 contains 19 residues. CDR3 protein: CASSLLVGGPSVTNEKLFF. As DNA, the CDR3 is TGTGCCAGCAGCTTGCTCGTCGGGGGACCCTCGGTTACTAATGAAAAACTGTTTTTT.